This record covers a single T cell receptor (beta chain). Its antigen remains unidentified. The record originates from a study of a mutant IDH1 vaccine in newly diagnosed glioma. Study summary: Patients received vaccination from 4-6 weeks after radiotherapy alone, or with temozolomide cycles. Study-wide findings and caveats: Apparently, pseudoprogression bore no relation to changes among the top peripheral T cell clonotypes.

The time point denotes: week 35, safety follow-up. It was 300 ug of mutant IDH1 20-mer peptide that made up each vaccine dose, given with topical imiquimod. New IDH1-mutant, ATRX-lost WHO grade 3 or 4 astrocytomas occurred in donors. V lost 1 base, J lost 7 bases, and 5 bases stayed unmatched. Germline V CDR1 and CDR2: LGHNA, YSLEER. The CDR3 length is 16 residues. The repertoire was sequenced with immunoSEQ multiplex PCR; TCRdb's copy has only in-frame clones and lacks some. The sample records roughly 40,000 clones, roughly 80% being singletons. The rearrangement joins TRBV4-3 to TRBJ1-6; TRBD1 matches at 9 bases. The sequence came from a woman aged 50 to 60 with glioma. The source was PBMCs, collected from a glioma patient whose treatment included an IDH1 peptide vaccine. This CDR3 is CASSQAGDRENSPLHF. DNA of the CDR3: TGCGCCAGCAGCCAAGCCGGGGACAGGGAAAATTCACCCCTCCACTTT.